The entry below describes one T cell receptor beta chain. This entry comes from a study of molecular identifiers for immune sequencing clone quantification. The V end lost 5 bases, the J end lost 0 bases, and 13 bases lay between the germline ends. The CDR3 covers 15 residues. Germline V CDR1 and CDR2: MNHEY, SVGEGT. A single record per CDR3 protein comes from TCRdb applying MiXCR to the PCR reads. The sample shows 300,000 to 350,000 distinct CDR3 sequences, around a fifth of them seen only once. This TCR was sampled from a human donor in good health. Some libraries in this study had Jurkat cell RNA spiked in. The V and J genes are TRBV6-2 or TRBV6-3 and TRBJ1-1; D not resolved. Input material: naive CD8+ T cells from blood, with Jurkat cell RNA spiked in. Subset indicated: FACS-sorted CD8+CD4-CCR7+CD45RA+ naive T cells. Here the CDR3 reads CASSKYSTLNTEAFF. In DNA, the CDR3 is TGTGCCAGCAGTAAATACAGTACGTTGAACACTGAAGCTTTCTTT.